The rows below give T cell receptor beta chains drawn from one sample of a study of cytomegalovirus exposure and HLA in healthy donors. Assay: immunoSEQ multiplex PCR; the TCRdb copy retains only in-frame clones and omits some. Recorded here are around 140,000 clones; the top ten clones represent 1.5% to 2%. The sequenced material came from PBMCs. The receptors stem from a woman in her 50s in good health and CMV-seronegative. Each CDR3 is given with its conserved first and last residue. The D gene is left open where the match is weak.

>14|TRBJ2-7|TRBV5-5|-
TGTGCCAGCAGCTTGGGGCAGCAGGACTACGAGCAGTACTTC
CASSLGQQDYEQYF
>15|TRBJ2-3|TRBV5-1|TRBD1
TGCGCCAGCAGCTCGCGGACAGGATGGACAGATACGCAGTATTTT
CASSSRTGWTDTQYF
>14|TRBJ2-3|TRBV10-2|-
TGCGCCAGCACCCGGACTTCCAAGACTGATACGCAGTATTTT
CASTRTSKTDTQYF
>16|TRBJ2-7|TRBV2|-
TGTGCCAGCAGTGAAGACAGGTTAGACCTATCCTACGAGCAGTACTTC
CASSEDRLDLSYEQYF
>15|TRBJ2-7|TRBV15|-
TGTGCCACCAGCAGATACGACAGGGAGGTCCCCGAGCAGTACTTC
CATSRYDREVPEQYF
>15|TRBJ2-1|TRBV30|TRBD1
TGTGCCGAGTCCGGGACAGGGGGCCACTACAATGAGCAGTTCTTC
CAESGTGGHYNEQFF
>15|TRBJ2-7|TRBV13|TRBD2
TGTGCCAGCAGCTACCGGGGGGACCGAGGGGTCGAGCAGTACTTC
CASSYRGDRGVEQYF
>17|TRBJ2-1|TRBV7-7|TRBD2
TGTGCTAGCAGCCCGCAGATTCCGGGACTAGCGGGGAATGAGCAGTTCTTC
CASSPQIPGLAGNEQFF
>11|TRBJ1-2|TRBV27|-
TGTGCCAGCAGAACAGTCTATGGCTACACCTTC
CASRTVYGYTF
>15|TRBJ1-1|TRBV7-2|-
TGTGCCAGCAGCCCTAACCCATGGGCGAGCACTGAAGCTTTCTTT
CASSPNPWASTEAFF
>18|TRBJ2-3|TRBV5-1|TRBD2
TGCGCCAGCAGCCCCGGGACTAGCGGGGTATTGGGCACAGATACGCAGTATTTT
CASSPGTSGVLGTDTQYF
>17|TRBJ2-3|TRBV4-2|-
TGTGCCAGCAGCCAAGTTACCCCGAGACTCAGCACAGATACGCAGTATTTT
CASSQVTPRLSTDTQYF
>16|TRBJ2-3|TRBV30|-
TGTGCCTGGACTCCTCGGAGTAGCGCATCCACAGATACGCAGTATTTT
CAWTPRSSASTDTQYF
>16|TRBJ2-1|TRBV5-1|TRBD2
TGCGCCAGCAGCTTCGGGACTAGCGGGGTTCACAATGAGCAGTTCTTC
CASSFGTSGVHNEQFF
>14|TRBJ1-5|TRBV5-1|TRBD1
TGCGCCAGCAGCTATAGACAGGGGGATCAGCCCCAGCATTTT
CASSYRQGDQPQHF
>17|TRBJ2-5|TRBV28|-
TGTGCCAGCACCCTCCAACGGGCACCAATGGGGGGAGAGACCCAGTACTTC
CASTLQRAPMGGETQYF
>15|TRBJ1-3|TRBV6-5|-
TGTGCCAGCAGCCCCGGGGGGTTCTCTGGAAACACCATATATTTT
CASSPGGFSGNTIYF
>16|TRBJ2-1|TRBV9|-
TGTGCCAGCAGTGTAGGACTGGCGGGCTCCTACAATGAGCAGTTCTTC
CASSVGLAGSYNEQFF
>17|TRBJ2-5|TRBV5-4|TRBD2
TGTGCCAGCCAGCTTGGTTGGACTAGGAGCACAAAAGAGACCCAGTACTTC
CASQLGWTRSTKETQYF
>17|TRBJ2-1|TRBV7-8|TRBD2
TGTGCCAGCAGCTTACGCGTAACTAGCGGGAGCGACAATGAGCAGTTCTTC
CASSLRVTSGSDNEQFF
>15|TRBJ1-2|TRBV28|TRBD1
TGTGCCAGCAGTTTGGGGGACAGGGCCCTCTATGGCTACACCTTC
CASSLGDRALYGYTF
>15|TRBJ2-1|TRBV11-2|-
TGTGCCAGCAGCTTAGTTTGGGGCAGCCGCAATGAGCAGTTCTTC
CASSLVWGSRNEQFF
>16|TRBJ2-1|TRBV5-6|-
TGTGCCAGCAGCTTGGGTGGCGGGCACTCCTACAATGAGCAGTTCTTC
CASSLGGGHSYNEQFF
>14|TRBJ1-1|TRBV6-6|-
TGTGCCAGCAGTTACGGAGCAGGGGAAACTGAAGCTTTCTTT
CASSYGAGETEAFF
>15|TRBJ1-5|TRBV5-1|-
TGCGCCAGCAGCTTGGAGCCTCGACAGGATCAGCCCCAGCATTTT
CASSLEPRQDQPQHF
>16|TRBJ1-2|TRBV5-6|TRBD1
TGTGCCAGCAGCCCAGACCCGGACAGGGATAACTATGGCTACACCTTC
CASSPDPDRDNYGYTF
>15|TRBJ1-2|TRBV10-3|-
TGTGCCATCAGTGAGTCTGGGCAGCTCGCCTATGGCTACACCTTC
CAISESGQLAYGYTF
>15|TRBJ2-1|TRBV11-3|-
TGTGCCAGCAGCTGGGACTTCAGCTCCTACAATGAGCAGTTCTTC
CASSWDFSSYNEQFF
>14|TRBJ1-4|TRBV5-4|-
TGTGCCAGCAGCTTACAGGGAACTAATGAAAAACTGTTTTTT
CASSLQGTNEKLFF
>15|TRBJ2-1|TRBV5-4|TRBD2
TGTGCCAGCAGCCCCGGGACTAGCGGAGTCAATGAGCAGTTCTTC
CASSPGTSGVNEQFF
>13|TRBJ1-5|TRBV19|TRBD1
TGTGCCAGTACGGACAGGATTAATCAGCCCCAGCATTTT
CASTDRINQPQHF
>15|TRBJ2-1|TRBV5-1|TRBD1
TGCGCCAGCAGCTCCGGACAGGGAGTCAGCAATGAGCAGTTCTTC
CASSSGQGVSNEQFF
>15|TRBJ2-7|TRBV5-6|-
TGTGCCAGCAGCTTGGTGCAAGCGGACCTTTACGAGCAGTACTTC
CASSLVQADLYEQYF
>13|TRBJ1-2|TRBV27|TRBD1
TGTGCCAGCAGTTTAGGACAGGCGTATGGCTACACCTTC
CASSLGQAYGYTF